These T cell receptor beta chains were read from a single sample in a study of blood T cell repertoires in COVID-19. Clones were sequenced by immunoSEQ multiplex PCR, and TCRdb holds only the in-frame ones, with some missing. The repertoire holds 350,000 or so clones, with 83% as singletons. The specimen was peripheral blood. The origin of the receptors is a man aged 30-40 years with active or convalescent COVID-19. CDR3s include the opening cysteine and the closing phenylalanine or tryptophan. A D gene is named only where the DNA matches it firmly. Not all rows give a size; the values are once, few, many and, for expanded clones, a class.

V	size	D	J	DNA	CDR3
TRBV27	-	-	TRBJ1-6	TGTGCCAGCAGTCCCGACATACTCTATCCCCTCCACTTT	CASSPDILYPLHF
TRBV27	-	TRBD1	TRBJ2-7	TGTGCCAGCAGTTTATGGGGACAGGGGAGCTACGAGCAGTACTTC	CASSLWGQGSYEQYF
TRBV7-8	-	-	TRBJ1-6	TGTGCCAGCAGCTTAGGATTCGGGGGGAGAAATTCACCCCTCCACTTT	CASSLGFGGRNSPLHF
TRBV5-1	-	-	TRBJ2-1	TGCGCCAGCGCCCACGCTACGTACAATGAGCAGTTCTTC	CASAHATYNEQFF
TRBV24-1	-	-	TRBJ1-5	TGTGCCACCAGTGATGCTCAGGGTTGGCAGCCCCAGCATTTT	CATSDAQGWQPQHF
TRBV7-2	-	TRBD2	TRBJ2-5	TGTGCCAGCAGCTCATCCCTTGGCGGGAGGTACCAAGAGACCCAGTACTTC	CASSSSLGGRYQETQYF
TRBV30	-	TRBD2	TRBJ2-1	TGTGCCTGGAGTGGGACGCGGGAGGGCCCGCTTGAGCAGTTCTTC	CAWSGTREGPLEQFF
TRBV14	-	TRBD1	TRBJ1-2	TGTGCCAGCAGCCAAGAACGGCTGACAGGGCATGGCTACACCTTC	CASSQERLTGHGYTF
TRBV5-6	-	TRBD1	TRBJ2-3	TGTGCCAGCAGCTTGATGTGGTTGTCAGGACAGGGGGCGAAGGATACGCAGTATTTT	CASSLMWLSGQGAKDTQYF
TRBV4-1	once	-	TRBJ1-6	TGCGCCAGCAGCCAAGATAGGGGCCTCAGCGATTCACCCCTCCACTTT	CASSQDRGLSDSPLHF
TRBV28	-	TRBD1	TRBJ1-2	TGTGCCAGCAGTTCAGCTTCGGCGGACAGGGAGGATGGCTACACCTTC	CASSSASADREDGYTF
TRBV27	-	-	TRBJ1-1	TGTGCCAGCAGTTTATGGGAGGCAGGGCGGGGTGAAGCTTTCTTT	CASSLWEAGRGEAFF
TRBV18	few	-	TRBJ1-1	TGTGCCAGCTCACCACCTAGGGACACCCGTTTGGGTGAAGCTTTCTTT	CASSPPRDTRLGEAFF
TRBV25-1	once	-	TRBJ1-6	TGTGCCAGCAGTGATGGGCCCCCATGGTCACCCCTCCACTTT	CASSDGPPWSPLHF
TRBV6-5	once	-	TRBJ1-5	TGTGCCAGCAGCCCAAATAGCAATCAGCCCCAGCATTTT	CASSPNSNQPQHF
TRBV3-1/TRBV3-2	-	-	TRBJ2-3	TGTGCCACGGGGACTTCTATCACAGATACGCAGTATTTT	CATGTSITDTQYF
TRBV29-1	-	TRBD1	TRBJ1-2	TGCAGCGTTGTGGGACAGGACTATGGCTACACCTTC	CSVVGQDYGYTF
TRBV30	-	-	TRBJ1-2	TGTGCCTGGAGTGTTCGTCCTACAGCATATGGCTACACCTTC	CAWSVRPTAYGYTF
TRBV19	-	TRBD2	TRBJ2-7	TGTGCCAGTAGTCCTGGACTAGCGGAAGCCTACGAGCAGTACTTC	CASSPGLAEAYEQYF
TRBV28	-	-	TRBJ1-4	TGTGCCAGCTGGGGGGGGGAAAAACTGTTTTTT	CASWGGEKLFF
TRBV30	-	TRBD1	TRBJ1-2	TGTGCCTGGGACTTGAATCCGGGACAGGGAAATTCGAGCGGCTACACCTTC	CAWDLNPGQGNSSGYTF
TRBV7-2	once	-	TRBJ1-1	TGTGCCAGCAGCTTAAGGCGGGGGGCGAACACTGAAGCTTTCTTT	CASSLRRGANTEAFF
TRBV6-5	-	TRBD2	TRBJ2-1	TGTGCCAGCAGTTACGGGACTAGTAGAGATGAGCAGTTCTTC	CASSYGTSRDEQFF
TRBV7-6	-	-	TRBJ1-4	TGTGCCAGCAGCGACCAGGGACAAGCTAATGAAAAACTGTTTTTT	CASSDQGQANEKLFF
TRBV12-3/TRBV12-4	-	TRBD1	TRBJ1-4	TGTGCCAGCAGGGGACAGTCAAATGAAAAACTGTTTTTT	CASRGQSNEKLFF
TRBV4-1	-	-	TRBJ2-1	TGCGCCAGCAGCCATCCGACTAGTCAGCAGTTCTTC	CASSHPTSQQFF
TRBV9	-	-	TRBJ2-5	TGTGCCAGCAGCGTAGGGGCGGGGAGGGAGACCCAGTACTTC	CASSVGAGRETQYF
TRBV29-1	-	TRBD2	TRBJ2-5	TGCAGCGTTGAAGAGGTAGCGGGAGCATTGGAGACCCAGTACTTC	CSVEEVAGALETQYF
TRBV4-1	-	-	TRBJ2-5	TGCGCCAGCAGCCAAGATCTGGCCGTCCAAGAGACCCAGTACTTC	CASSQDLAVQETQYF
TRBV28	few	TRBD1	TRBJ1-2	TGTGCCAGCAGCACCGGGACAGGGTTTGGCTACACCTTC	CASSTGTGFGYTF
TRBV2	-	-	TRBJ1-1	TGTGCCAGCAGTTCGACATGGGAAGCTTTCTTT	CASSSTWEAFF
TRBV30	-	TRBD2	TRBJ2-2	TGTGCCTGGACGACTAGCCCCACCGGGGAGCTGTTTTTT	CAWTTSPTGELFF
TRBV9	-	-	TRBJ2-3	TGTGCCAGCAGCGTAGCTTTTGCAGGGGGCACAGATACGCAGTATTTT	CASSVAFAGGTDTQYF
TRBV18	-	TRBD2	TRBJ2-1	TGTGCCAGCTCACCGGGACTAGCGGGAGGGGTTATCGGTGAGCAGTTCTTC	CASSPGLAGGVIGEQFF
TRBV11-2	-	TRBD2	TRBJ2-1	TGTGCCAGCAGCCAAAGACTAGCGGGAGGGGTTGAGCAGTTCTTC	CASSQRLAGGVEQFF
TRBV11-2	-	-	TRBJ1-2	TGTGCCAGCAGCTGGACAGCTGCCGTGGGCGGCTACACCTTC	CASSWTAAVGGYTF
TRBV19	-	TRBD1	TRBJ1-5	TGTGCCAGTAGTCCCTCGGACAGGGTTCAGCCCCAGCATTTT	CASSPSDRVQPQHF
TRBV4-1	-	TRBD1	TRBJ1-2	TGCGCCAGCAGCCAGAGCGGACAGGCTAGGAGCTACACCTTC	CASSQSGQARSYTF
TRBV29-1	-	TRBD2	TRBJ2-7	TGCAGCGTTGGGGGGAGGGCTACCTACGAGCAGTACTTC	CSVGGRATYEQYF
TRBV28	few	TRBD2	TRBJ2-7	TGTGCCAGCAGTTCCCCGCTAGCGGGTCCCTACGAGCAGTACTTC	CASSSPLAGPYEQYF
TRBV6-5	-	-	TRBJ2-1	TGTGCCAGCAGTTACCTCAATGAGCAGTTCTTC	CASSYLNEQFF
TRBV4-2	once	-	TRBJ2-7	TGTGCCAGCAGCCAAGATGGGCAGGCCTACGAGCAGTACTTC	CASSQDGQAYEQYF
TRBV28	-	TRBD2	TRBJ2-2	TGTGCCAGCGCCCCTCGGGGGGGCTCCGGGGAGCTGTTTTTT	CASAPRGGSGELFF
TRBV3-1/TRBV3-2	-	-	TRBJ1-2	TGTGCCAGCAGCCAAGATCAAGGGGCAACAGGCTACACCTTC	CASSQDQGATGYTF
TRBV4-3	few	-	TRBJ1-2	TGCGCCAGCAGCCAAGATTACAGGAGCAGTGGTGGCTACACCTTC	CASSQDYRSSGGYTF
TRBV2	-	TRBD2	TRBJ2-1	TGTGCCAGCAGGCCCATATTCGGACTAGCGGGAGGAAATGAGCAGTTCTTC	CASRPIFGLAGGNEQFF
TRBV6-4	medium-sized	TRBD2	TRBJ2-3	TGTGCCAGCAGTGACTCGGTAGCGGGAGCAGATACGCAGTATTTT	CASSDSVAGADTQYF
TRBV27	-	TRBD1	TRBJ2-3	TGTGCCAGCAGTTTATCTGCTGGACAGGGGTATTTGTATACGCAGTATTTT	CASSLSAGQGYLYTQYF
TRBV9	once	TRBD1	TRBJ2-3	TGTGCCAGCAGCTCCCGGACAGGGGGCACAGATACGCAGTATTTT	CASSSRTGGTDTQYF
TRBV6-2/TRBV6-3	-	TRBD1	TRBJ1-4	TGTGCCAGCAGTGCGGGACAGGGAAATGAAAAACTGTTTTTT	CASSAGQGNEKLFF
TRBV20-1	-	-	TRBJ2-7	TGCAGTGCATCCGGTGACGAGCAGTACTTC	CSASGDEQYF